Presented here are 32 T cell receptor beta chains from one specimen sequenced in a study of technical replicates of blood from four donors. The assay was immunoSEQ multiplex PCR, and TCRdb's table has in-frame clones only and misses some. The data contain around 100,000 clones, about 94% of them singletons. Material for sequencing was T cells isolated from PBMCs. The receptors originated from a human donor in good health.

This chain links TRBV7-3 with TRBJ1-1; D unclear. Deletions cut 4 bases from V and 5 bases from J, with 11 bases between. This CDR3 comprises 13 residues. The V gene's germline CDR1 is SGHTA and CDR2 FQGTGA. In DNA form, the CDR3 reads TGTGCCAGCAGCTCTCAGGTCTCGACTGAAGCTTTCTTT. Its translation is CASSSQVSTEAFF.

The J gene is TRBJ1-2, the V gene TRBV5-6; D not resolved. The V and J ends lost 1 base and 5 bases respectively, with 15 bases between them. Germline CDR1 SGHDT, CDR2 YYEEEE. This CDR3 is built from 15 residues. CDR3 protein: CASSLSLASTYGYTF. In DNA, the CDR3 is TGTGCCAGCAGCTTGAGTCTTGCATCGACATATGGCTACACCTTC.

The chain carries TRBV29-1 and TRBJ2-7; possible D gene TRBD1, 6 bases. This CDR3 has 13 residues. Germline V gene lookup returns CDR1 SQVTM and CDR2 ANQGSEA. Trimming stripped 6 bases from V and 1 base from J, with 13 bases between. CDR3 amino acids: CSVPGVASYEQYF. The CDR3 DNA follows: TGCAGCGTCCCAGGGGTAGCATCCTACGAGCAGTACTTC.

This clone was seen a handful of times. The chain joins TRBV4-1 to TRBJ1-1, with D maybe TRBD1 (6 bases). Trimming removed 2 bases from V and 5 bases from J, with 12 bases in between. The CDR3 runs 14 residues. Germline V gene data show CDR1 as MGHRA and CDR2 as YSYEKL. This CDR3 reads CASSQLGGRTEAFF. Written as DNA, the CDR3 is TGCGCCAGCAGCCAATTGGGGGGGCGAACTGAAGCTTTCTTT.

CDR3 in amino acids: CASSVKGTTFSEQFF. CDR3 nucleotide sequence: TGTGCCAGCAGCGTTAAAGGGACTACCTTCTCTGAGCAGTTCTTC. The V and J genes are TRBV9 and TRBJ2-1; 7 nucleotides line up with TRBD2. Germline assignment: CDR1 SGDLS and CDR2 YYNGEE. The CDR3 is 15 residues long. V shed 2 bases, J shed 9 bases, and the junction held 11 bases outside the gene matches.

The chain combines TRBV18 with TRBJ2-3; a weak D match, TRBD1 (6 bases). Germline V gene data show CDR1 as KGHSH and CDR2 as LQKENI. This CDR3 is built from 13 residues. V lost 6 bases and J 2 bases, leaving 9 bases between the germline ends. CDR3 DNA: TGTGCCAGCTCCGGACAGATCACAGATACGCAGTATTTT. This sequence encodes CASSGQITDTQYF.

The V gene is TRBV5-4, the J gene TRBJ2-7; D unclear. The CDR3 runs 13 residues. CDR1 is SGHNT, CDR2 YYREEE, per germline (reference sequence). V was cut by 0 bases and J by 0 bases, with 4 bases left in between. The CDR3, as DNA: TGTGCCAGCAGCTTGGCGGGCTCCTACGAGCAGTACTTC. It translates to CASSLAGSYEQYF.

This rearrangement joins TRBV27 to TRBJ2-1; 7 bases are shared with TRBD2. The CDR3 covers 13 residues. Germline CDR1 is MNHEY and CDR2 is SMNVEV (reference sequence). The trim removed 0 bases at V and 10 bases at J, leaving 3 bases unmatched. The CDR3 bases are TGTGCCAGCAGTTTATCGTCGGGGGGAGAGCAGTTCTTC. This codes for CASSLSSGGEQFF.

The chain employs TRBV4-3 and TRBJ1-5; possibly TRBD1 for D (5 bases). Germline V CDR1 and CDR2: LGHNA, YSLEER. V shed 1 base and J shed 2 bases, with 9 bases lying between them. This CDR3 is 15 amino acids long. The CDR3 DNA is TGCGCCAGCAGCCAAGCAACGGGGGGCAATCAGCCCCAGCATTTT. Its protein product is CASSQATGGNQPQHF.

The chain recombines TRBV19 with TRBJ1-1, with a tentative D call TRBD1 (5 bases). Trimming took off 5 bases at V and 6 bases at J, with 19 bases between the two ends. CDR3 length: 15 residues. The germline V gene encodes CDR1 LNHDA and CDR2 SQIVND (reference sequence). CDR3 DNA sequence: TGTGCCAGTAGTTCCCTTGGCAGGGTCCCCCCTGAAGCTTTCTTT. It translates to CASSSLGRVPPEAFF.

The rearrangement uses TRBV28 and TRBJ1-5, with TRBD1 matching 9 bases. CDR1 and CDR2 (germline): MDHEN, SYDVKM. The V gene end was trimmed by 8 bases and the J gene end by 9 bases; junction bases not matched to a gene: 23. The CDR3 runs to 18 residues. CDR3 sequence reads: CASQFRRWSGQGIRPQHF. CDR3 DNA sequence: TGTGCCAGCCAGTTTAGACGTTGGAGCGGACAGGGGATACGGCCCCAGCATTTT.

The CDR3 nucleotides read TGTGCCAGCAGCCACAACCGGGACAGGGGATATGGCTACACCTTC. Its protein product is CASSHNRDRGYGYTF. The V gene is TRBV11-2, the J gene TRBJ1-2, with 10 bases that match TRBD1. The CDR3 is 15 amino acids. Germline V gene lookup returns CDR1 SGHAT and CDR2 FQNNGV. J gave up 5 bases and V 5 bases, and 8 bases lay outside the gene matches.

The CDR3 bases are TGTGCCAGCAGTTTAGACAGGGGATACGAGCAGTACTTC. Its protein product is CASSLDRGYEQYF. This sequence joins TRBV28 and TRBJ2-7, with 8 bases that match TRBD1. Germline trimming cut 2 bases from V and 4 bases from J; bases unmatched to any gene: 1. The CDR3 spans 13 residues. Per germline, CDR1 MDHEN and CDR2 SYDVKM.

The rearrangement joins TRBV5-1 to TRBJ2-1; 7 nucleotides match TRBD2. Trimming at V came to 2 bases and at J to 4 bases, leaving 6 bases not matched to a gene. Germline CDR1 reads SGHRS; CDR2 reads YFSETQ. The CDR3 consists of 15 residues. CDR3 in DNA: TGCGCCAGCAGCTTCAGTCTAGCGGTTTACAATGAGCAGTTCTTC. The encoded protein is CASSFSLAVYNEQFF.

The rearrangement joins TRBV5-1 to TRBJ2-1, with TRBD2 matching over 9 bases. The CDR3 spans 15 residues. The V gene's germline CDR1 is SGHRS and CDR2 YFSETQ. After removal of 4 bases from V and 6 bases from J, the junction contained 8 bases not matched to a gene. The CDR3 nucleotides are TGCGCCAGCAGCCTGGGACTAGCTGGCCCCAATGAGCAGTTCTTC. Amino acids: CASSLGLAGPNEQFF.

J is TRBJ2-1 and V is TRBV25-1; weak D call: TRBD1 (5 bases). V lost 2 bases and J lost 3, with 14 bases in between. The CDR3 runs 16 residues. Germline CDR1 reads MGHDK; CDR2 reads SYGVNS. The CDR3 DNA sequence: TGTGCCAGCAGTGAAAAGTTTAGGGGTTACTACAATGAGCAGTTCTTC. Its translation is CASSEKFRGYYNEQFF.

This clone was observed a single time. The chain uses TRBV9 and TRBJ2-7; 7 bases align to TRBD2. J lost 0 bases, V lost 0 bases, and 3 bases had no gene match. This CDR3 has 15 residues. The germline V gene encodes CDR1 SGDLS and CDR2 YYNGEE. CDR3 sequence: CASSVAAGVSYEQYF. CDR3 DNA: TGTGCCAGCAGCGTAGCCGCGGGAGTCTCCTACGAGCAGTACTTC.

The chain has TRBV7-8 and TRBJ1-4; TRBD1 matches at 9 bases. The V segment lost 4 bases and the J segment 1 base; nucleotides outside the gene matches: 4. Germline CDR1 and CDR2: SGHVS and FQNEAQ. The CDR3 sequence is 16 residues long. The CDR3 loop reads CASSSTGGGTNEKLFF. For the CDR3, the DNA is TGTGCCAGCAGCTCTACAGGGGGCGGAACTAATGAAAAACTGTTTTTT.

The chain uses TRBV5-1 and TRBJ2-1, with a tentative D call TRBD2 (5 bases). The V gene's germline CDR1 is SGHRS and CDR2 YFSETQ. This CDR3 has 18 amino acids. V was trimmed by 2 bases and J by 0 bases, leaving 18 bases between them. CDR3 nucleotides: TGCGCCAGCAGCTTTAATAGAGGACTTCTTAGCTCCTACAATGAGCAGTTCTTC. This encodes CASSFNRGLLSSYNEQFF.

This sequence joins TRBV9 and TRBJ2-7, with unresolved D. V was cut by 3 bases and J by 4 bases, with 8 bases left in between. The CDR3 contains 12 residues. The germline CDR1 and CDR2 sequences are SGDLS and YYNGEE. CDR3 nucleotides: TGTGCCAGCAGCGCCTCTCAGTACGAGCAGTACTTC. It is translated as CASSASQYEQYF.

The rearrangement uses TRBV4-1 and TRBJ2-7, with D possibly matching TRBD2 (5 bases). The germline V gene has CDR1 MGHRA and CDR2 YSYEKL. With 0 bases removed from V and 2 bases from J, the gap between germline ends came to 17 bases. The length of the CDR3 is 17 residues. In DNA form, the CDR3 reads TGCGCCAGCAGCCAAGAGGAACCGGGAATTTATACCTACGAGCAGTACTTC. This translates into CASSQEEPGIYTYEQYF.

This sequence joins TRBV20-1 and TRBJ1-1; D unresolved. Germline V gene lookup returns CDR1 DFQATT and CDR2 SNEGSKA (reference sequence). The CDR3 totals 11 residues. The V gene lost 0 bases and the J gene lost 9 bases, with 8 bases spanning the gap. CDR3 bases: TGCAGTGCTAGAGATAGTATGCAAGCTTTCTTT. Translation gives CSARDSMQAFF.

The rearrangement links TRBV5-1 to TRBJ2-2; unclear D gene. Trimming took off 1 base at V and 6 bases at J, with 4 bases between the two ends. The germline CDR1 and CDR2 sequences are SGHRS and YFSETQ. The CDR3 is 12 amino acids. CDR3 region: CASSLLPGELFF. The CDR3 DNA sequence: TGCGCCAGCAGCTTGCTACCCGGGGAGCTGTTTTTT.

This clone was recorded once. The chain carries TRBV6-5 and TRBJ1-2; D ambiguous. Trimming stripped 6 bases from V and 5 bases from J, with 19 bases between. From germline, CDR1 is MNHEY and CDR2 SVGAGI. There are 15 residues in the CDR3. CDR3 nucleotides: TGTGCCAGCAGCTTACACCCCCAACCACGTTATGGCTACACCTTC. It specifies CASSLHPQPRYGYTF.

The chain couples TRBV28 to TRBJ1-1; 9 bases are shared with TRBD1. Trimming took 4 bases from V and 9 from J; bases not matched to a gene: 15. The length of the CDR3 is 16 residues. Per germline, CDR1 MDHEN and CDR2 SYDVKM. The CDR3 DNA is TGTGCCAGCAGTTACAACAGGGGGCAAACGATGGACAAAGCTTTCTTT. It codes for CASSYNRGQTMDKAFF.

The chain carries TRBV2 and TRBJ2-7; TRBD2 might be the D (5 bases). The V and J ends lost 7 bases and 2 bases respectively, with 12 bases between them. Per the germline V gene, CDR1 is SNHLY and CDR2 is FYNNEI. This CDR3 has 13 amino acids. CDR3 coding DNA: TGTGCCAGCACCTCGGACGGGACCTACGAGCAGTACTTC. This translates into CASTSDGTYEQYF. Based on the CDR3 plus reference TRBV2 and TRBJ2-7, the full variable domain is EPEVTQTPSHQVTQMGQEVILRCVPISNHLYFYWYRQILGQKVEFLVSFYNNEISEKSEIFDDQFSVERPDGSNFTLKIRSTKLEDSAMYFCASTSDGTYEQYFGPGTRLTVT.

The chain couples TRBV5-3 to TRBJ1-2; D may be TRBD1 (5 bases). TRBV5-3 is annotated as an ORF whose role is uncertain. CDR3 size: 14 residues. Trimming pared 3 bases from V and 8 bases from J, leaving 17 bases between. CDR3 DNA: TGTGCCAGAAGCTCCCTAAAAGGGGAGGAAGGCTACACCTTC. Translating gives CARSSLKGEEGYTF.

The J gene is TRBJ2-2, the V gene TRBV7-9; possible D gene TRBD1, 5 bases. Germline CDR1 is SEHNR and CDR2 is FQNEAQ (reference sequence). The CDR3 spans 13 residues. The V end was cut by 9 bases, the J end by 3 bases, with 11 bases between. DNA for the CDR3: TGTGCCAGGCAGACAGTTTACACCGGGGAGCTGTTTTTT. This sequence encodes CARQTVYTGELFF.

The chain combines TRBV5-4 with TRBJ2-3, with 12 bases identical to TRBD2. Looked up from germline, CDR1 is SGHNT and CDR2 is YYREEE (reference sequence). V dropped 4 bases and J dropped 5; count of bases not matched to a gene: 2. This CDR3 spans 14 amino acids. CDR3 bases: TGTGCCAGCAGCCCGGGACTAGCGGGAGATACGCAGTATTTT. Encoded protein: CASSPGLAGDTQYF.

This rearrangement joins TRBV30 to TRBJ2-7; TRBD2 might be the D (6 bases). Germline CDR1 GTSNPN, CDR2 SVGIG (reference sequence). The CDR3 spans 14 residues. Trimming removed 5 bases at V and 2 bases at J, with 16 bases between. CDR3 protein: CAWGGQHVTYEQYF. CDR3 in DNA: TGTGCCTGGGGAGGGCAACACGTAACCTACGAGCAGTACTTC.

The rearrangement joins TRBV19 to TRBJ2-7; D possibly corresponds to TRBD2 (6 bases). CDR1 and CDR2 from the germline V gene are LNHDA and SQIVND (reference sequence). The CDR3 sequence is 14 residues long. Trimming cost V 5 bases and J 2 bases, with 13 bases left between them. Here the CDR3 DNA reads TGTGCCAGTAGTCCGTGGGGGGATGCCTACGAGCAGTACTTC. Translating gives CASSPWGDAYEQYF.

The V call is TRBV7-3, the J call TRBJ2-5; 9 nucleotides agree with TRBD1. Trimming at V came to 1 base and at J to 5 bases, leaving 8 bases not matched to a gene. In germline, CDR1 is SGHTA, CDR2 FQGTGA. This CDR3 region has 16 residues. CDR3 sequence reads: CASSLKGDRVEETQYF. The DNA of the CDR3 is TGTGCCAGCAGCTTAAAAGGGGACAGGGTTGAGGAGACCCAGTACTTC. Using reference TRBV7-3 and TRBJ2-5 for the parts outside the CDR3, the full variable domain is GAGVSQTPSNKVTEKGKYVELRCDPISGHTALYWYRQSLGQGPEFLIYFQGTGAADDSGLPNDRFFAVRPEGSVSTLKIQRTERGDSAVYLCASSLKGDRVEETQYFGPGTRLLVL.